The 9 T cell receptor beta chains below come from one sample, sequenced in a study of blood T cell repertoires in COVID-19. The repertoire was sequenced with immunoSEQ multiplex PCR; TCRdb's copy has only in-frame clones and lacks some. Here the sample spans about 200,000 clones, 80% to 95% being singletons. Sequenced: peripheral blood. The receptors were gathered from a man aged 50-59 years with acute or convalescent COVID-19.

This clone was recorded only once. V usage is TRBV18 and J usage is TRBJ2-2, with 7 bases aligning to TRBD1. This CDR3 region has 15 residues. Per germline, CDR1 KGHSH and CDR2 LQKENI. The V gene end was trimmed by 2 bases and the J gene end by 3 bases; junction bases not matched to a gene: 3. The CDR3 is CASSPYRGDTGELFF. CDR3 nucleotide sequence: TGTGCCAGCTCACCATACAGGGGAGACACCGGGGAGCTGTTTTTT.

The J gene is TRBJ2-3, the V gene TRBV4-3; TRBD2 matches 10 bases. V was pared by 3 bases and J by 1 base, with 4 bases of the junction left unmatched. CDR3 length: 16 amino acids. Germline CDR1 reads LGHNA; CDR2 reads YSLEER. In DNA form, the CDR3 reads TGCGCCAGCAGCCAGCGAACTAGCGGGGGCACAGATACGCAGTATTTT. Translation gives CASSQRTSGGTDTQYF.

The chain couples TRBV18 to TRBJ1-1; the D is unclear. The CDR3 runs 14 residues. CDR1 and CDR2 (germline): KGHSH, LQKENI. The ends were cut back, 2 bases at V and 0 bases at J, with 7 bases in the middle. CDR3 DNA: TGTGCCAGCTCACCAACAGCTCTGAACACTGAAGCTTTCTTT. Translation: CASSPTALNTEAFF.

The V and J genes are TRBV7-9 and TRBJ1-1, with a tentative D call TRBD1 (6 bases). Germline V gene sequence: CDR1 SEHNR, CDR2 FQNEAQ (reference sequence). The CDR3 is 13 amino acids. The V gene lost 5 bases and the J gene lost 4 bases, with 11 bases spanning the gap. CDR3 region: CASSVEGGTEAFF. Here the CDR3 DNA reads TGTGCCAGCAGCGTAGAAGGGGGCACTGAAGCTTTCTTT.

The DNA for the CDR3 is TGTGCCATCAGGGGAGAGGGGGTGGGAACTGAAGCTTTCTTT. Protein product: CAIRGEGVGTEAFF. The chain links TRBV10-3 to TRBJ1-1; D is perhaps TRBD1 (6 bases). Trimming cost V 6 bases and J 5 bases, with 16 bases left between them. The CDR3 is made up of 14 amino acids. Germline V lookup: CDR1 ENHRY, CDR2 SYGVKD.

CDR3 in amino acids: CATSRDRWGTGAEAFF. The CDR3 region has the DNA TGTGCCACCAGCAGAGATAGATGGGGGACAGGGGCTGAAGCTTTCTTT. The rearrangement joins TRBV15 to TRBJ1-1; 10 bases are shared with TRBD1. The CDR3 has 16 amino acids. The V and J ends lost 0 bases and 6 bases, in that order; junction bases with no gene match: 7. Germline loops: CDR1 LNHNV, CDR2 YYDKDF (reference sequence).

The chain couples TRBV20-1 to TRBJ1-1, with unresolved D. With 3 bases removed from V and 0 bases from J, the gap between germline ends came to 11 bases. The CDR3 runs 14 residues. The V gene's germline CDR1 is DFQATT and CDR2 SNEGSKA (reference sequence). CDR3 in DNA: TGCAGTGCTAGTCGCAGATTGGTGAACACTGAAGCTTTCTTT. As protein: CSASRRLVNTEAFF.

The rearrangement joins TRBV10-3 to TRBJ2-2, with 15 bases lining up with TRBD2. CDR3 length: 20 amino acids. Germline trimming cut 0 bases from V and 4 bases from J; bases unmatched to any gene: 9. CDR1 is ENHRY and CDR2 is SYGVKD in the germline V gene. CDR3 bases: TGTGCCATCAGTGAGTCGATTGGACTAGCGGGAGGGCCGGGCACCGGGGAGCTGTTTTTT. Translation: CAISESIGLAGGPGTGELFF.

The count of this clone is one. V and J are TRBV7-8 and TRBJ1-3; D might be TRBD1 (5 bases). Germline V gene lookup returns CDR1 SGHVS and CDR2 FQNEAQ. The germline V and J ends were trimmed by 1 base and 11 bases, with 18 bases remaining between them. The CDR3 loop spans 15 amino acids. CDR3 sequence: CASSLGQGGDLAIYF. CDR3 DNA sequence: TGTGCCAGCAGCTTAGGCCAGGGTGGCGATTTGGCCATATATTTT.